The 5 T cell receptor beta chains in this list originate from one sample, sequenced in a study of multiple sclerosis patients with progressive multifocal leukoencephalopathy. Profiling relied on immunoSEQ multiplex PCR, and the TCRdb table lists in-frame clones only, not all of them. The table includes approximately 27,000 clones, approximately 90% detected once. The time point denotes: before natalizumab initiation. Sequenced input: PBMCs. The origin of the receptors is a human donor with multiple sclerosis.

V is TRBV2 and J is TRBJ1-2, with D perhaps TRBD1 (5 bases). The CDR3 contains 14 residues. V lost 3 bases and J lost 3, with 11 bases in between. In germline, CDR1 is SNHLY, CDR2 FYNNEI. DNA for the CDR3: TGTGCCAGCAGTGAGGGACTGGGGTACTATGGCTACACCTTC. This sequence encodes CASSEGLGYYGYTF.

CDR3 bases: TGTGCCAGCAGTCTAGAAACGACAGGGGCTAGCAATCAGCCCCAGCATTTT. Protein: CASSLETTGASNQPQHF. This sequence joins TRBV2 and TRBJ1-5, with TRBD1 identical over 8 bases. In germline, CDR1 is SNHLY, CDR2 FYNNEI. The V gene end was trimmed by 5 bases and the J gene end by 0 bases; junction bases not matched to a gene: 9. The CDR3 extends over 17 amino acids.

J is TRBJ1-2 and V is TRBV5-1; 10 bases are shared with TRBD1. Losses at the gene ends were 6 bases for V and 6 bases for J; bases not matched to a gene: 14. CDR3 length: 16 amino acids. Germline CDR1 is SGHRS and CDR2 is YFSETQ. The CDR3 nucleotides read TGCGCCAGCACCCTCCAAAACGCCGGGACAGGGGATGGCTACACCTTC. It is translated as CASTLQNAGTGDGYTF.

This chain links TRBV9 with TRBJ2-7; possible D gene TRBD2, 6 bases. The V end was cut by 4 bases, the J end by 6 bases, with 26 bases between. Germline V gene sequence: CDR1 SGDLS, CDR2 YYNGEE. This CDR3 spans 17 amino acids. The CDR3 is CASSPRGWQGGSGEQYF. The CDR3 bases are TGTGCCAGCAGCCCCCGAGGGTGGCAGGGAGGATCAGGCGAGCAGTACTTC.

The CDR3 DNA reads TGCAGCGTTGATGGGGGTAACTATGGCTACACCTTC. Its protein product is CSVDGGNYGYTF. V gene TRBV29-1 combines with J gene TRBJ1-2; D perhaps matches TRBD1 (5 bases). V gave up 3 bases and J gave up 1 base, with 6 bases separating them. This CDR3 has 12 amino acids. CDR1 is SQVTM, CDR2 ANQGSEA, per germline.